This T cell receptor (beta chain) came from a study of neurological immune-mediated disorders. This clonotype appeared many times. Its antigen is currently unknown. Mismatch with germline at one junction end may stem from a read error. CDR3 size: 11 residues. The authors produced cDNA by 5'RACE using 10-nucleotide random UMIs. One entry per CDR3 protein results from TCRdb running MiXCR on the 5' RACE reads. In the table there are tens of thousands of distinct CDR3 sequences, about 2.5% of which are singletons. Study-wide points: The level of TCR clonal expansion was highest in patients with HTLV-1-associated myelopathy and lowest in multiple sclerosis, where it fell below the level seen in healthy controls.

The chain employs TRBV12-3 or TRBV12-4 and TRBJ2-7; D gene uncertain. The sample comprised PBMCs. The TCR sequence derives from a young woman with multiple sclerosis. The CDR3 DNA reads TGTGCCAGCAGTTTAACAGCCACCCGGCACTTC. Its protein is CASSLTATRHF.